This record looks at one TCR beta chain sequence and its context. Its specificity is unknown. This record comes from a study of cytotoxic CD8 clonotypes in ibrutinib-treated CLL. General observations from the study: Baseline clonality exceeded age-matched healthy donors and tracked circulating CD8+ T-cell counts. Contraction or stability on treatment was seen for public clonotypes, which were uncommon.

The assay was immunoSEQ multiplex PCR, and TCRdb's table has in-frame clones only and misses some. The sample contains 95,000 to 100,000 clones, roughly 80% of which appear only once. CDR3 length: 13 residues. The germline V gene encodes CDR1 SGHVS and CDR2 FQNEAQ. Between the trimmed V and J ends, which lost 5 bases and 2 bases, there was a span of 9 bases. The receptor was derived from a human donor with chronic lymphocytic leukemia. This sequence joins TRBV7-8 and TRBJ1-2; unclear D gene. Sequenced material: PBMCs, taken after 12 months of ibrutinib treatment. The CDR3 is CASSPSGNYGYTF. CDR3 sequence (DNA): TGTGCCAGCAGCCCGTCAGGAAACTATGGCTACACCTTC. Based on the CDR3 plus reference TRBV7-8 and TRBJ1-2, the full variable domain is GAGVSQSPRYKVAKRGQDVALRCDPISGHVSLFWYQQALGQGPEFLTYFQNEAQLDKSGLPSDRFFAERPEGSVSTLKIQRTQQEDSAVYLCASSPSGNYGYTFGSGTRLTVV.